One and the same sample provided the 29 T cell receptor beta chains below, sequenced in a study of identical twins. Each CDR3 protein is one row after TCRdb ran MiXCR on the 5' RACE reads. The sample includes approximately 680,000 distinct CDR3 sequences, under 8.5% of them seen just once. This same sample was also part of a study on yellow fever vaccine responses in identical twins.

The source material was PBMCs. The receptors shown here come from a woman aged 18-29 years in good health.

This chain uses TRBV25-1 with TRBJ2-5; D is perhaps TRBD1 (5 bases). The CDR3 extends over 12 amino acids. The V end was cut by 6 bases, the J end by 4 bases, with 9 bases between. Germline CDR1 reads MGHDK; CDR2 reads SYGVNS. The CDR3 sequence is CASRGPAETQYF. The CDR3 DNA sequence: TGTGCCAGCAGGGGGCCGGCAGAGACCCAGTACTTC.

V gene TRBV27 combines with J gene TRBJ2-1; perhaps TRBD1 as D (6 bases). Per the germline V gene, CDR1 is MNHEY and CDR2 is SMNVEV (reference sequence). Trimming cost V 7 bases and J 7 bases, with 17 bases left between them. This CDR3 region has 14 residues. The CDR3 spells CASTDTGYGNEQFF. Written as DNA, the CDR3 is TGTGCCAGCACCGATACAGGGTATGGTAATGAGCAGTTCTTC.

This clonotype has more than one count but fewer than ten. The chain couples TRBV4-1 to TRBJ1-1; D unclear. Germline CDR1 MGHRA, CDR2 YSYEKL. V was trimmed by 1 base and J by 0 bases, leaving 9 bases between them. The length of the CDR3 is 15 residues. This CDR3 reads CASSQGTGMNTEAFF. CDR3 nucleotide sequence: TGCGCCAGCAGCCAAGGGACCGGGATGAACACTGAAGCTTTCTTT.

The rearrangement joins TRBV10-3 to TRBJ1-6; TRBD1 aligns across 8 bases. The CDR3 totals 14 residues. V shed 2 bases, J shed 8 bases, and the junction held 2 bases outside the gene matches. Looked up from germline, CDR1 is ENHRY and CDR2 is SYGVKD. The CDR3 nucleotides are TGTGCCATCAGTGAGGCAGGGGGCGATTCACCCCTCCACTTT. Translation gives CAISEAGGDSPLHF.

This clonotype was detected a few times. V gene TRBV12-3 or TRBV12-4 combines with J gene TRBJ1-5, with D hard to call. Trimming pared 5 bases from V and 7 bases from J, leaving 12 bases between. The CDR3 runs 13 residues. The CDR3, as DNA: TGTGCCAGCAGTCGACGGCAAGGCCAGCCCCAGCATTTT. Its translation is CASSRRQGQPQHF.

This clonotype occurred many times. The chain carries TRBV2 and TRBJ1-5; D unresolved. V dropped 3 bases and J dropped 2 bases, with 11 bases sitting between them. Germline V gene sequence: CDR1 SNHLY, CDR2 FYNNEI. CDR3 length: 15 amino acids. CDR3 bases: TGTGCCAGCAGTGAGGGTGTTACGGGCAATCAGCCCCAGCATTTT. This translates into CASSEGVTGNQPQHF.

This clonotype was seen a handful of times. The genes are TRBV14 and TRBJ2-1; possibly TRBD1 or TRBD2 for D (5 bases each). V was cut by 2 bases and J by 4 bases, with 12 bases left in between. CDR1 is SGHDN and CDR2 is FVKESK in the germline V gene. CDR3 size: 15 residues. CDR3 bases: TGTGCCAGCAGCCAACGGCAGGGACCATACAATGAGCAGTTCTTC. It translates to CASSQRQGPYNEQFF.

The sample holds many counts of this clonotype. The chain carries TRBV24-1 and TRBJ2-1; no reliable D call. The CDR3 runs to 16 residues. Germline CDR1 is KGHDR and CDR2 is SFDVKD. V was shortened by 0 bases and J by 2 bases, with 10 bases between the two germline ends. The CDR3 DNA is TGTGCCACCAGTGATTTGTCCGCCTCCACCTACAATGAGCAGTTCTTC. Encoded protein: CATSDLSASTYNEQFF.

This clonotype has more than one count but fewer than ten. J is TRBJ2-7 and V is TRBV5-1, with 11 bases that match TRBD2. The junction had 4 bases not matched to a gene; V was cut back by 5 bases and J by 6 bases. Germline lookup yields CDR1 SGHRS and CDR2 YFSETQ. The CDR3 covers 13 residues. CDR3 nucleotides: TGCGCCAGCAGGGGACTAGCGGCCTCCGAGCAGTACTTC. Its protein product is CASRGLAASEQYF.

The table lists this clonotype with many counts. The V gene is TRBV18, the J gene TRBJ2-7; D is unresolved. The CDR3 spans 13 residues. Germline V gene data show CDR1 as KGHSH and CDR2 as LQKENI. Trimming took 3 bases from V and 7 from J, leaving 13 bases between them. The CDR3 DNA reads as TGTGCCAGCTCACCTGGACGGACGAGGGAGCAGTACGTC. It translates to CASSPGRTREQYV.

This clonotype was counted only a few times. The V gene is TRBV6-5, the J gene TRBJ1-1; D is unclear. The CDR3 loop spans 15 amino acids. Per the germline V gene, CDR1 is MNHEY and CDR2 is SVGAGI. Trimming stripped 0 bases from V and 0 bases from J, with 8 bases between. The CDR3 is CASSYSGLMNTEAFF. For the CDR3, the DNA is TGTGCCAGCAGTTACTCCGGCCTAATGAACACTGAAGCTTTCTTT.

The chain has TRBV6-1 and TRBJ2-1, with a possible D match to TRBD1 (6 bases). The CDR3 loop spans 16 amino acids. Germline CDR1 reads MNHNS; CDR2 reads SASEGT. V dropped 6 bases and J dropped 1 base, with 16 bases sitting between them. CDR3 sequence (DNA): TGTGCCAGCAGAGGACAGACCATAAGATCCTACAATGAGCAGTTCTTC. This sequence encodes CASRGQTIRSYNEQFF.

This clonotype was found a few times. CDR3 region: CAISDRTGGSYNEQFF. The DNA for the CDR3 is TGTGCCATCAGTGATAGGACAGGGGGCAGCTACAATGAGCAGTTCTTC. The J gene is TRBJ2-1, the V gene TRBV10-3; 11 bases agree with TRBD1. CDR1 ENHRY and CDR2 SYGVKD come from the germline V gene. The V segment lost 3 bases and the J segment 3 bases; nucleotides outside the gene matches: 4. The CDR3 is 16 residues long.

This clonotype showed up many times. V usage is TRBV29-1 and J usage is TRBJ2-1; D not resolved. Germline CDR1 is SQVTM and CDR2 is ANQGSEA. Deletions cut 3 bases from V and 0 bases from J, with 6 bases between. The CDR3 has 13 residues. The CDR3 loop reads CSVDKSSYNEQFF. CDR3 sequence (DNA): TGCAGCGTTGACAAGAGCTCCTACAATGAGCAGTTCTTC.

This clonotype was detected only a few times. The J gene is TRBJ2-1, the V gene TRBV7-9; D is perhaps TRBD1 or TRBD2 (6 bases each). Trimming stripped 4 bases from V and 7 bases from J, with 11 bases between. Germline V gene data show CDR1 as SEHNR and CDR2 as FQNEAQ (reference sequence). The CDR3 is made up of 13 amino acids. Here the CDR3 DNA reads TGTGCCAGCAGCTGGGTAGGGGGGAATGAGCAGTTCTTC. Encoded protein: CASSWVGGNEQFF. Using reference TRBV7-9 and TRBJ2-1 for the parts outside the CDR3, the full variable domain is DTGVSQNPRHKITKRGQNVTFRCDPISEHNRLYWYRQTLGQGPEFLTYFQNEAQLEKSRLLSDRFSAERPKGSFSTLEIQRTEQGDSAMYLCASSWVGGNEQFFGPGTRLTVL.

The chain combines TRBV28 with TRBJ1-1; D is possibly TRBD1 (5 bases). Germline V gene sequence: CDR1 MDHEN, CDR2 SYDVKM. The V and J ends lost 4 bases and 0 bases respectively, with 12 bases between them. The CDR3 extends over 15 amino acids. CDR3 bases: TGTGCCAGCAGTTCATGGGAGGGGCTGAACACTGAAGCTTTCTTT. It encodes CASSSWEGLNTEAFF.

This clonotype was observed a few times. V is TRBV11-2 and J is TRBJ1-2; 12 bases agree with TRBD1. Per the germline V gene, CDR1 is SGHAT and CDR2 is FQNNGV. V shed 7 bases, J shed 8 bases, and the junction held 8 bases outside the gene matches. This CDR3 has 14 amino acids. This chain's CDR3 is CASTSGQGAEGYTF. Written as DNA, the CDR3 is TGTGCCAGCACATCGGGACAGGGGGCAGAGGGCTACACCTTC.

This clonotype was seen a handful of times. This chain uses TRBV7-2 with TRBJ2-3, with TRBD2 identical over 8 bases. This CDR3 is 15 amino acids long. Trimming at V came to 5 bases and at J to 2 bases, leaving 6 bases not matched to a gene. In germline, CDR1 is SGHTA, CDR2 FQGNSA. As DNA, the CDR3 is TGTGCCAGCAGCCCCGGGACTAGGAACACAGATACGCAGTATTTT. It codes for CASSPGTRNTDTQYF.

The V gene is TRBV11-2, the J gene TRBJ2-1, with TRBD2 matching over 9 bases. CDR3 length equals 18 residues. V dropped 4 bases and J dropped 2; count of bases not matched to a gene: 12. Germline V CDR1 and CDR2: SGHAT, FQNNGV. CDR3 residues: CASSYPSGARMPYNEQFF. The CDR3 DNA follows: TGTGCCAGCAGCTATCCTAGCGGGGCGAGAATGCCCTACAATGAGCAGTTCTTC.

This clonotype was seen many times. The chain is built from TRBV7-9 and TRBJ2-5; D might be TRBD1 (6 bases). Deletions cut 3 bases from V and 2 bases from J, with 13 bases between. Germline V gene lookup returns CDR1 SEHNR and CDR2 FQNEAQ (reference sequence). The CDR3 is 15 residues long. The DNA of the CDR3 is TGTGCCAGCAGCTTGAGTGGGCAGGGGCAAGAGACCCAGTACTTC. Amino acid sequence: CASSLSGQGQETQYF.

This clonotype was recorded once. The CDR3 DNA reads TGTGCCAGCAGTGGGGACACTGGGTCCTACAATGAGCAGTTCTTC. Encoded protein: CASSGDTGSYNEQFF. The chain employs TRBV2 and TRBJ2-1, with D possibly matching TRBD1 (6 bases). The V end lost 4 bases, the J end lost 1 base, and 11 bases lay between the germline ends. CDR1 SNHLY and CDR2 FYNNEI come from the germline V gene. The CDR3 has 15 amino acids.

V is TRBV3-1 and J is TRBJ2-3; TRBD2 matches at 10 bases. The V gene end was trimmed by 0 bases and the J gene end by 3 bases; junction bases not matched to a gene: 12. This CDR3 region has 19 residues. Per germline, CDR1 LGHDT and CDR2 YNNKEL (reference sequence). The CDR3 is CASSQEVPDPGLATDTQYF. The DNA of the CDR3 is TGTGCCAGCAGCCAAGAGGTGCCTGATCCGGGACTAGCGACAGATACGCAGTATTTT.

Concerning this clonotype itself: At one end the junction does not follow the germline gene, possibly because of a read error. The V gene is TRBV20-1, the J gene TRBJ2-3; TRBD2 matches 12 bases. CDR3 length: 16 residues. Germline V gene sequence: CDR1 DFQATT, CDR2 SNEGSKA (reference sequence). The CDR3 region has the DNA TGCTGTGCTACCAGACGACTAGCGGGAGCGGGAGATACGCAGTATTTT. This sequence encodes CCATRRLAGAGDTQYF.

The chain uses TRBV28 and TRBJ2-7; 10 bases map to TRBD2. V gave up 7 bases and J gave up 0 bases; unmatched junction bases: 9. CDR1 and CDR2 from the germline V gene are MDHEN and SYDVKM. The CDR3 extends over 16 amino acids. CDR3 residues: CASTGGASGSSYEQYF. The CDR3 nucleotides are TGTGCCAGCACGGGAGGTGCTAGCGGGAGCTCCTACGAGCAGTACTTC.

This clonotype was counted ten times or more. The chain recombines TRBV12-3 or TRBV12-4 with TRBJ2-1, with 8 positions matching TRBD2. This CDR3 comprises 15 residues. J was trimmed by 7 bases and V by 1 base; bases with no gene match: 6. The CDR3 DNA reads as TGTGCCAGCAGTTTAGTCGCGGGAGGTTTGAATGAGCAGTTCTTC. The encoded protein is CASSLVAGGLNEQFF.

This clonotype was counted at least ten times. The chain combines TRBV4-1 with TRBJ1-5; 7 bases agree with TRBD1. CDR1 and CDR2 from the germline V gene are MGHRA and YSYEKL. Trimming removed 6 bases from V and 1 base from J; junction bases left unmatched: 3. This CDR3 region has 14 residues. As DNA, the CDR3 is TGCGCCAGCAGGTCGACAGGGAGCAATCAGCCCCAGCATTTT. It yields the protein CASRSTGSNQPQHF.

This clonotype was counted many times. Here the CDR3 reads CSAREDRGLGGYTF. The DNA of the CDR3 is TGCAGTGCTAGAGAGGACAGGGGTCTTGGCGGCTACACCTTC. The genes are TRBV20-1 and TRBJ1-2; 9 bases are shared with TRBD1. V was pared by 0 bases and J by 8 bases, with 7 bases of the junction left unmatched. CDR1 DFQATT and CDR2 SNEGSKA come from the germline V gene (reference sequence). CDR3 length: 14 amino acids.

This rearrangement joins TRBV5-1 to TRBJ2-7, with D possibly being TRBD2 (5 bases). The CDR3 loop spans 14 amino acids. CDR1 is SGHRS, CDR2 YFSETQ, per germline. V was cut by 0 bases and J by 0 bases, with 7 bases left in between. In DNA form, the CDR3 reads TGCGCCAGCAGCTTGGGGGAGCACTCCTACGAGCAGTACGTC. The encoded protein is CASSLGEHSYEQYV.

This clonotype was seen repeatedly, ten times or more. The CDR3 here is CSALTGSSYEQYF. CDR3 DNA: TGCAGTGCCCTTACCGGCAGCTCCTACGAGCAGTACTTC. The V gene is TRBV20-1, the J gene TRBJ2-7; D is uncertain. V gave up 6 bases and J gave up 0 bases, with 12 bases separating them. The CDR3 runs 13 residues. Per germline, CDR1 DFQATT and CDR2 SNEGSKA (reference sequence).